This T cell receptor (beta chain) was identified in a study of cytomegalovirus exposure and HLA in healthy donors. Study findings and constraints: Sequencing likely produced, as an artifact, a cluster of highly shared sequence variants. A later analysis linked a missense variant in DCLRE1C to the trimming of TCR beta V and J genes.

As to this clone: Antigen: not known.

CDR1 KGHSH and CDR2 LQKENI come from the germline V gene. CDR3 length equals 16 residues. Trimming stripped 8 bases from V and 3 bases from J, with 19 bases between. In the PCR, 60 Vbeta and 13 Jbeta primers were used. TCRdb keeps only in-frame clones here, not all; method: immunoSEQ multiplex PCR. The sample lists about 130,000 clones; roughly 88% were seen once. The chain uses TRBV18 and TRBJ1-4; TRBD1 might be the D (6 bases). The TCR originated in a man over 45 in good health and CMV-seronegative. The specimen was PBMCs. As DNA, the CDR3 is TGTGCCAGCCACCGTCCCCTAAGACAGGCTAATGAAAAACTGTTTTTT. It encodes CASHRPLRQANEKLFF.